This T cell receptor (beta chain) was sequenced during a study of lymphopenia after photon versus proton radiotherapy. General study findings and limits: Larger post-nadir TCR diversity loss correlated inversely with survival in deceased patients.

This clone was recorded a few times. The target antigen is unknown. V was clipped by 0 bases and J by 6 bases, with 5 bases between them. The CDR3 is made up of 13 amino acids. Germline V gives CDR1 SEHNR, CDR2 FQNEAQ (reference sequence). TCRdb's copy holds only in-frame clones and misses some; the assay was immunoSEQ multiplex PCR. The sample gives tens of thousands of clones, about 86% of which show up once; approximately 10% is in the top ten. The sample consisted of peripheral blood, taken from a patient treated with proton-based radiotherapy. This TCR came from a woman in her 70s with pancreatic cancer. Some clones in this sample may be carry-over from other donors' samples. This chain uses TRBV7-9 with TRBJ2-2; D gene unclear. CDR3 residues: CASSLAGAGELFF. DNA for the CDR3: TGTGCCAGCAGCTTAGCTGGGGCCGGGGAGCTGTTTTTT.